The TCR beta chain under discussion was sequenced for a study of CD8 T cells in ankylosing spondylitis. Whole-study results and caveats: Ankylosing spondylitis blood appeared to carry a characteristic TCR beta motif of roughly eight highly homologous variants.

Turning to this clonotype: Antigen unknown.

TCRdb passed the 5' RACE reads through MiXCR, listing each CDR3 protein once. The profile shows 250,000 or so distinct CDR3 sequences, 20% to 30% of them singletons. Looked up from germline, CDR1 is SQVTM and CDR2 is ANQGSEA. This CDR3 has 13 amino acids. V dropped 0 bases and J dropped 6 bases, with 10 bases sitting between them. Sequenced material: blood, either unsorted or a sorted T cell fraction (not recorded which). This TCR derives from a male donor with ankylosing spondylitis or in good health (not recorded which). This chain links TRBV29-1 with TRBJ2-3, with D possibly matching TRBD2 (6 bases). CDR3 nucleotides: TGCAGCGTTGAAGAGGGGGGAGAGGATACGCAGTATTTT. Translating it yields CSVEEGGEDTQYF.